This T cell receptor beta chain originates from a study of blood T cell repertoires in COVID-19. Study-level information: Samples taken during acute and convalescent COVID-19 were collected in the United States, Italy and Spain. PBMCs, B-cell-depleted T cells, or T cells were the source of the cDNA or gDNA that made up the material.

This CDR3 region has 15 residues. The germline CDR1 and CDR2 sequences are LNHDA and SQIVND (reference sequence). The V end lost 3 bases, the J end lost 8 bases, and 19 bases lay between the germline ends. In the authors' methods: Amplifying reference gene primers gave estimates of nucleated cell counts. Profiled with immunoSEQ multiplex PCR; TCRdb holds only in-frame clones, not every one. The V and J calls and clone size are taken from that table; D and trimming were inferred from the DNA. The sample holds 75,000 to 90,000 clones, about 90% seen once. Patients of the Seattle cohort, enrolled during active infection, were followed longitudinally.

Sequenced material: peripheral blood. The rearrangement links TRBV19 to TRBJ1-2; D remains unclear. This TCR was sampled from a man younger than 35 with COVID-19, enrolled during active disease. CDR3 sequence reads: CASSIRAGGSEGYTF. CDR3 bases: TGTGCCAGTAGTATCCGGGCAGGCGGGTCGGAAGGCTACACCTTC. The complete variable domain, with remaining parts taken from reference TRBV19 and TRBJ1-2, reads DGGITQSPKYLFRKEGQNVTLSCEQNLNHDAMYWYRQDPGQGLRLIYYSQIVNDFQKGDIAEGYSVSREKKESFPLTVTSAQKNPTAFYLCASSIRAGGSEGYTFGSGTRLTVV.